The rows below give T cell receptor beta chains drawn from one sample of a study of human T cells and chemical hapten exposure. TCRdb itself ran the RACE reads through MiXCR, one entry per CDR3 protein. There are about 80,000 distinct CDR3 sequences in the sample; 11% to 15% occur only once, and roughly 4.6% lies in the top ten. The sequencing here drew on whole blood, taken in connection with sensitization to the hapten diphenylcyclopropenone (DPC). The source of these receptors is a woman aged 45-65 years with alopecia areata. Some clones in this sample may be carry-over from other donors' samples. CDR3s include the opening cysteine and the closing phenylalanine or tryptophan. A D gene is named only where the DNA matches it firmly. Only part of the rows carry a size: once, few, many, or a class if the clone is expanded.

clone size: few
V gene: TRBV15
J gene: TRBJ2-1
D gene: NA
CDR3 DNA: TGTGCCACCAGTGCGCTAGCGATTGGTGAGCAGTTCTTC
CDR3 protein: CATSALAIGEQFF

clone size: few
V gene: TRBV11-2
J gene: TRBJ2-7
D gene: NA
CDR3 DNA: TGTGCCAGCAGCTATATCGAGGACGAGCAGTACTTC
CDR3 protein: CASSYIEDEQYF

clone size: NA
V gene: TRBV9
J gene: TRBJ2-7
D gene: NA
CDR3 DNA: TGTGCCAGCAGCGTAGAAGTTCTTTCCATCGCGCAGTACTTC
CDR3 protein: CASSVEVLSIAQYF

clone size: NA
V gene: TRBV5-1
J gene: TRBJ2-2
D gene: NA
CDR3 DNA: TGCGCCAGCAGCTTGATGAGGACCGCTTTAGCCGGGGAGCTGTTTTTT
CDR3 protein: CASSLMRTALAGELFF

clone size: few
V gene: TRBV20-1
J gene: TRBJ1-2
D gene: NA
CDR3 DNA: TGCAGTGCTAGAAAGGGCGGATCGACCTATGGCTACACCTTC
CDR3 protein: CSARKGGSTYGYTF

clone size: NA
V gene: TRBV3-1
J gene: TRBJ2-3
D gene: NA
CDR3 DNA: TGTGCCAGCAGCCGTTCAGATACGCAGTATTTT
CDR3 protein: CASSRSDTQYF

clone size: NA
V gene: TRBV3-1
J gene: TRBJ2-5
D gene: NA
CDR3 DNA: TGTGCCAGCAGCCAAGGGTTGGGGAGCGGCCAAGAGACCCAGTACTTC
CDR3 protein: CASSQGLGSGQETQYF

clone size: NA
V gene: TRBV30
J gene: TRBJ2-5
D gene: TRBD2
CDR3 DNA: TGTGCCTGGACTAGCGGGTATGGACAAGAGACCCAGTACTTC
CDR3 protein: CAWTSGYGQETQYF

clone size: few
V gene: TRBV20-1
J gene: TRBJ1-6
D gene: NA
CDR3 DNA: TGCAGTGCTAGAGCTACGGGAGGGTTTAATTCACCCCTCCACTTT
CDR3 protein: CSARATGGFNSPLHF

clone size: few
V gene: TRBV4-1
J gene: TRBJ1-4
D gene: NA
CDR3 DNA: TGCGCCAGCAGCCATCCCGGGACATCGGTTCCTAATGAAAAACTGTTTTTT
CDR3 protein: CASSHPGTSVPNEKLFF

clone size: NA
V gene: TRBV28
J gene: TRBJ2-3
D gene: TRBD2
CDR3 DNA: TGTGCCAGCAGTTTTCGACTAGCTAGGGGCGATACGCAGTATTTT
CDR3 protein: CASSFRLARGDTQYF

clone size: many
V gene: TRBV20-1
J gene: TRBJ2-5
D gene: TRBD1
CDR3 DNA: TGCAGTGTTTACCGGGACAGGGTACAAGAGACCCAGTACTTC
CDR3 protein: CSVYRDRVQETQYF

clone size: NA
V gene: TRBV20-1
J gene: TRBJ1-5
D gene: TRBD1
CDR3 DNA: TGCAGTGCTACCCCTGACAGGGGAAGTATTCAGCCCCAGCATTTT
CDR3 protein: CSATPDRGSIQPQHF

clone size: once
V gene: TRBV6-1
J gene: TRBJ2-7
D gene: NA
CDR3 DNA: TGTGCCAGCAGTGAACCGTTCGGGTACGAGCAGTACTTC
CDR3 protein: CASSEPFGYEQYF

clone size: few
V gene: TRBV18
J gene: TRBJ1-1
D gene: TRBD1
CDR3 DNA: TGTGCCAGCTCCCAAGGGGGCTTTGGCACTGAAGCTTTCTTT
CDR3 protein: CASSQGGFGTEAFF

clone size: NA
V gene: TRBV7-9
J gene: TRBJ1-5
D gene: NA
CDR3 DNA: TGTGCCAGCAGCTTAGGGGGCGCTTGGAATCAGCCCCAGCATTTT
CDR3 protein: CASSLGGAWNQPQHF

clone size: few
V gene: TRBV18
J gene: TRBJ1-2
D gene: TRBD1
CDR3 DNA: TGTGCCAGCTCACCTTTTTGGGACAGTGGGATTACTAACTATGGCTACACCTTC
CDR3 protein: CASSPFWDSGITNYGYTF